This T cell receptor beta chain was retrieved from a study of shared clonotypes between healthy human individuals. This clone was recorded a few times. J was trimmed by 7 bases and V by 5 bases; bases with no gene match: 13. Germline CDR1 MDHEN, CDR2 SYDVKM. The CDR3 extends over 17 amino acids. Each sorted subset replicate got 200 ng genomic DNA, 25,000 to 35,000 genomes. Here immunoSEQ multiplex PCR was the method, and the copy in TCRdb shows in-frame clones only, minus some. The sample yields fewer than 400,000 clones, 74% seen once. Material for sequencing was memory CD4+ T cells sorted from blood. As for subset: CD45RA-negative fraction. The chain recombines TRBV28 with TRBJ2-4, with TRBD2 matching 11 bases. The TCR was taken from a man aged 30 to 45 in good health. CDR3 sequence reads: CASSEKGLAGPGNIQYF. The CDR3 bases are TGTGCCAGCAGTGAAAAAGGACTAGCGGGCCCCGGCAACATTCAGTACTTC. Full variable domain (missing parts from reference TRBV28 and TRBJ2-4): DVKVTQSSRYLVKRTGEKVFLECVQDMDHENMFWYRQDPGLGLRLIYFSYDVKMKEKGDIPEGYSVSREKKERFSLILESASTNQTSMYLCASSEKGLAGPGNIQYFGAGTRLSVL.